This entry features one T cell receptor (beta chain) sequence. This clone has a handful of counts. The specificity of this receptor is unknown. Base qualities are not recorded, but no much larger clone differs from it by a single base. The method behind the library was the immunoSEQ multiplex PCR assay. T cell repertoires were profiled with deep sequencing of rearranged TCR beta loci together with multiparametric flow cytometry. TCRdb took over this immuneACCESS table, retaining in-frame rearrangements with V and J assigned. Such tables are incomplete; in checked studies, under half of the missing clones stem from an unresolved V gene, and the remainder is unexplained. Recorded for this sample are about 42,000 clones; about 85% of them occurred a single time. Around a quarter of the sample is taken by the ten largest. These data belong to a study of lymphopenia after photon versus proton radiotherapy (dated by TCRdb to the late 2010s). For context, the study as a whole: The immunological effects of photon versus proton radiation therapy were compared in patients with gastrointestinal tumors who developed high-grade lymphopenia. A cohort of around 18 patients with gastrointestinal tumors who received either photon or proton therapy and subsequently developed lymphopenia was included. The goal of the study was to describe how the two radiation modalities differ in their effects on the immune system. What the authors observed across the whole study: Among patients across the cohort who died, overall survival time showed an inverse correlation with a larger post-nadir drop in TCR diversity. Proton-treated patients stayed relatively stable during treatment, while photon-treated patients lost naive T cells and TCR diversity and gained effector/memory populations. After the lymphocyte count nadir, oligoclonal expansion, especially of CD8+ Temra cells, was observed in photon-treated repertoires, and the drop in diversity was driven by this expansion. The authors looked at the survival association only in patients who died, and they framed better survival with proton therapy as a possibility rather than a demonstrated result.

The germline V gene yields MDHEN for CDR1 and SYDVKM for CDR2. The CDR3 numbers 15 residues from cysteine through phenylalanine. Of all the DNA, just the CDR3 is kept, 45 bases in frame from base 1. The junction shows trimming of 4 bases on V and 0 bases on J, and the gene matches do not reach 3 bases of it. The chain uses TRBV28 and TRBJ2-1, with TRBD2 matching 7 junction bases. The sample here was peripheral blood, taken from a patient treated with proton-based radiotherapy. The receptor was derived from a woman aged 70 to 79 with pancreatic cancer. The CDR3 reads CASSSPGGSYNEQFF. The DNA reads as follows: TGTGCCAGCAGTTCTCCGGGAGGCTCCTACAATGAGCAGTTCTTC.